Here is one T cell receptor beta chain with its context. The entry originates in a study of monozygotic twins with inflammatory bowel disease. Each sample's cDNA came from eight separate reactions. Researchers used template switching to add UMIs featuring a 6-nucleotide sample barcode. Amplification of TCRalpha and TCRbeta cDNA involved two nested PCRs that ran for approximately 16 and 9 cycles. With the 5' RACE reads reprocessed, TCRdb shows one record per CDR3 protein and no DNA. The table lists 150,000 to 200,000 distinct CDR3 sequences. Germline loops: CDR1 SGHRS, CDR2 YFSETQ. The CDR3 is 14 amino acids.

The rearrangement uses TRBV5-1 and TRBJ1-2. Sequencing was done on a sample of blood. This TCR came from a human donor with ulcerative colitis or Crohn's disease, or a healthy co-twin of an affected twin (not recorded which). CDR3 in amino acids: CASSLFSSNYGYTF.